The present T cell receptor (beta chain) was sequenced within a study of T cells in Graves' hyperthyroidism and ophthalmopathy. This clonotype was seen at least ten times. Graves' hyperthyroidism without ophthalmopathy progression within 18 months was termed stable. Amplified regions were TCR beta CDR3 sequences from RNA transcripts. In the first-round RT-PCR of the TCR CDR3, the HTBI primer set was used. One entry per CDR3 protein results from TCRdb running MiXCR on the multiplex PCR reads. The repertoire holds a few hundred thousand distinct CDR3 sequences, with 20% to 25% as singletons. This sequence originates from a man younger than 35 with Graves' hyperthyroidism. Source material: blood.

The CDR3 sequence is CASSLATRTGISYEQYF. The CDR3 DNA sequence: TGTGCCAGCAGTTTAGCGACTAGGACAGGCATCTCCTACGAGCAGTACTTC. This chain uses TRBV12-3 or TRBV12-4 with TRBJ2-7, with D possibly being TRBD1 (7 bases). The V end was cut by 0 bases, the J end by 0 bases, with 15 bases between. This CDR3 contains 17 residues.